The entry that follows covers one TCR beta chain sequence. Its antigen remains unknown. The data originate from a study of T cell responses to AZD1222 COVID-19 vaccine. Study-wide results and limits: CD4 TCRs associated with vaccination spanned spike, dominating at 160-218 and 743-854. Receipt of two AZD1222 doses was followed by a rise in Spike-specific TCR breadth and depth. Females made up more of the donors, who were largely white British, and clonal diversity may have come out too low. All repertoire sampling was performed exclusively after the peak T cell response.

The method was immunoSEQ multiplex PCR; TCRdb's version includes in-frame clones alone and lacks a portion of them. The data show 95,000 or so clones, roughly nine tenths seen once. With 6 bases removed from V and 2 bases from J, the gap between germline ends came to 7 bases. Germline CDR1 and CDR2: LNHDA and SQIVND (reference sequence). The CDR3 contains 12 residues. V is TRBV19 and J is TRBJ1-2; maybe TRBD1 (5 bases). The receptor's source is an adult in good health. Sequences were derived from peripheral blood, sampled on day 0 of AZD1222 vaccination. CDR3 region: CASRQENYGYTF. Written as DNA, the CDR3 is TGTGCCAGTAGACAGGAGAACTATGGCTACACCTTC.